These 20 T cell receptor beta chains were all obtained from the same sample, sequenced in a study of T cells in Graves' hyperthyroidism and ophthalmopathy. RNA transcripts provided the source from which TCR beta CDR3 regions were amplified. A set of HTBI primers served as the primers for a first-round RT-PCR of the TCR CDR3. From the multiplex PCR reads, TCRdb called clonotypes with MiXCR, one entry per CDR3 protein. The repertoire has 300,000 to 400,000 distinct CDR3 sequences, about 20% of them found once; the top ten carry approximately 49%. The sequencing input was blood. The receptors were gathered from a woman between 45 and 65 years old with Graves' hyperthyroidism.

This clonotype showed up just a few times. The rearrangement links TRBV6-2 or TRBV6-3 to TRBJ2-3, with D uncertain. The CDR3 is 14 residues long. Trimming left V 2 bases short and J 4 bases short, with 10 bases between. Germline V lookup: CDR1 MNHEY, CDR2 SVGEGT. The DNA for the CDR3 is TGTGCCAGCAGTTACCTAAATACGGCAGATACGCAGTATTTT. The encoded protein is CASSYLNTADTQYF.

In this sample, this clonotype turned up a few times. The chain's CDR3 is CASPPASFYDNEQFF. In DNA, the CDR3 is TGTGCCAGCCCTCCCGCTAGCTTCTACGACAATGAGCAGTTCTTC. V usage is TRBV6-1 and J usage is TRBJ2-1, with D perhaps matching TRBD2 (5 bases). The V gene's germline CDR1 is MNHNS and CDR2 SASEGT. V was shortened by 8 bases and J by 5 bases, with 19 bases between the two germline ends. The CDR3 totals 15 residues.

This clonotype was counted many times. V usage is TRBV12-3 or TRBV12-4 and J usage is TRBJ2-1, with 8 bases lining up with TRBD1. This CDR3 has 16 amino acids. V shed 2 bases, J shed 6 bases, and the junction held 9 bases outside the gene matches. In nucleotides, the CDR3 is TGTGCCAGCAGTTTAACAGGACAGGGAAGGGTCAATGAGCAGTTCTTC. Encoded protein: CASSLTGQGRVNEQFF.

This clonotype was detected ten times or more. CDR3 DNA sequence: TGTGCCAGCAGCTTAGGGCTAGCGGGGGATGAGCAGTACTTC. Protein product: CASSLGLAGDEQYF. The V gene is TRBV7-2, the J gene TRBJ2-7; TRBD2 matches at 10 bases. The V gene end was trimmed by 1 base and the J gene end by 7 bases; junction bases not matched to a gene: 4. The CDR3 spans 14 residues. Per the germline V gene, CDR1 is SGHTA and CDR2 is FQGNSA. The full variable domain, with the rest looked up from reference TRBV7-2 and TRBJ2-7, is GAGVSQSPSNKVTEKGKDVELRCDPISGHTALYWYRQSLGQGLEFLIYFQGNSAPDKSGLPSDRFSAERTGGSVSTLTIQRTQQEDSAVYLCASSLGLAGDEQYFGPGTRLTVT.

This clonotype showed up many times. This rearrangement joins TRBV30 to TRBJ2-1, with 8 positions matching TRBD2. The CDR3 sequence is 16 residues long. Germline CDR1 and CDR2: GTSNPN and SVGIG (reference sequence). J lost 0 bases, V lost 0 bases, and 4 bases had no gene match. The DNA of the CDR3 is TGTGCCTGGAGTGTAGCGGGGGCCAACTCCTACAATGAGCAGTTCTTC. Its protein is CAWSVAGANSYNEQFF.

This clonotype was found a few times. The rearrangement uses TRBV18 and TRBJ2-5; the match to TRBD2 covers 7 bases. This CDR3 region has 15 residues. Looked up from germline, CDR1 is KGHSH and CDR2 is LQKENI. V lost 11 bases and J lost 0; bases outside the gene matches: 12. The CDR3 coding sequence is TGTGCCTCGAGGGCCGGGGAGGGCCACCAAGAGACCCAGTACTTC. The encoded protein is CASRAGEGHQETQYF. Looking up the rest from reference TRBV18 and TRBJ2-5 gives the full variable domain: NAGVMQNPRHLVRRRGQEARLRCSPMKGHSHVYWYRQLPEEGLKFMVYLQKENIIDESGMPKERFSAEFPKEGPSILRIQQVVRGDSAAYFCASRAGEGHQETQYFGPGTRLLVL.

The rearrangement links TRBV6-1 to TRBJ2-5, with unresolved D. Germline CDR1 and CDR2: MNHNS and SASEGT. The CDR3 runs 16 residues. V was clipped by 1 base and J by 5 bases, with 17 bases between them. Here the CDR3 reads CASSEVWGGVGETQYF. In DNA, the CDR3 is TGTGCCAGCAGTGAAGTGTGGGGTGGGGTTGGGGAGACCCAGTACTTC.

This clonotype was counted only a few times. This chain uses TRBV6-2 or TRBV6-3 with TRBJ2-5, with TRBD1 matching over 11 bases. The CDR3 is made up of 16 amino acids. V lost 2 bases, J lost 2 bases, and 4 bases stayed unmatched. Germline V gene data show CDR1 as MNHEY and CDR2 as SVGEGT. This CDR3 reads CASSYGQGAQQETQYF. The CDR3 nucleotides are TGTGCCAGCAGTTACGGACAGGGGGCACAGCAAGAGACCCAGTACTTC.

A note on this clonotype: A junction end diverges from the germline sequence, so it may reflect a read error. The chain joins TRBV10-1 to TRBJ1-5; 8 bases agree with TRBD1. Germline lookup yields CDR1 WNHNN and CDR2 SYGVQD (reference sequence). CDR3 size: 16 residues. The CDR3 here is CASSPPEQGAYQPQHF. DNA of the CDR3: TGTGCCAGCAGTCCCCCGGAGCAGGGGGCGTATCAGCCCCAGCATTTT.

V and J are TRBV3-1 and TRBJ2-7; 10 positions agree with TRBD2. CDR3 length: 16 residues. Unmatched junction bases numbered 8, after V lost 4 bases and J lost 2 bases. Germline CDR1 and CDR2: LGHDT and YNNKEL (reference sequence). Written as DNA, the CDR3 is TGTGCCAGCAGCCCCGGGACTAGCGACCCGGCCTACGAGCAGTACTTC. Protein product: CASSPGTSDPAYEQYF.

About this clonotype: The junction shows a germline mismatch at one end, possibly a read error. The rearrangement joins TRBV12-3 or TRBV12-4 to TRBJ1-1, with D unresolved. The CDR3 length is 14 residues. The CDR3 is CTSSLDGQGTEAFF. Here the CDR3 DNA reads TGTACCAGCAGTTTGGACGGTCAAGGGACTGAAGCTTTCTTT.

This clonotype was observed a handful of times. The rearrangement uses TRBV5-1 and TRBJ2-5; D gene unclear. V was clipped by 0 bases and J by 1 base, with 7 bases between them. The CDR3 has 14 residues. Germline V lookup: CDR1 SGHRS, CDR2 YFSETQ. The CDR3 nucleotides are TGCGCCAGCAGCTTGGGCCGGTCCCAAGAGACCCAGTACTTC. It translates to CASSLGRSQETQYF.

The rearrangement links TRBV2 to TRBJ2-1; D is uncertain. V was cut by 11 bases and J by 0 bases, with 14 bases left in between. The CDR3 totals 14 residues. Germline-derived CDR1 and CDR2 are SNHLY and FYNNEI. CDR3 in amino acids: CAAYYTSSYNEQFF. The CDR3 nucleotides read TGTGCCGCCTATTATACAAGCTCCTACAATGAGCAGTTCTTC.

There are a few counts of this clonotype. CDR3 in amino acids: CASSPGLAGLEQFF. Written as DNA, the CDR3 is TGTGCCAGCAGCCCCGGACTAGCGGGACTTGAGCAGTTCTTC. The rearrangement joins TRBV7-2 to TRBJ2-1, with 12 bases matching TRBD2. V trimming: 5 bases; J trimming: 9 bases; junction bases outside the gene matches: 5. The CDR3 consists of 14 residues. Germline lookup yields CDR1 SGHTA and CDR2 FQGNSA.

This clonotype was detected many times. The V call is TRBV28, the J call TRBJ2-5; TRBD2 aligns across 14 bases. V shed 2 bases and J 5 bases; nucleotides not matched to a gene: 13. CDR3 size: 19 residues. Germline V gives CDR1 MDHEN, CDR2 SYDVKM. The CDR3 protein is CASSLLAGTSGRREETQYF. In DNA form, the CDR3 reads TGTGCCAGCAGTTTACTCGCCGGGACTAGCGGGAGACGAGAGGAGACCCAGTACTTC.

This clonotype was found a few times. The chain couples TRBV6-1 to TRBJ1-2; the D is unclear. This CDR3 comprises 13 residues. V was clipped by 6 bases and J by 0 bases, with 8 bases between them. Per the germline V gene, CDR1 is MNHNS and CDR2 is SASEGT. CDR3 sequence reads: CASSYRTNYGYTF. CDR3 nucleotides: TGTGCCAGCAGCTACAGAACTAACTATGGCTACACCTTC.

Ten or more counts support this clonotype. The chain links TRBV5-6 to TRBJ2-1; 11 nucleotides match TRBD1. In germline, CDR1 is SGHDT, CDR2 YYEEEE. Germline trimming cut 2 bases from V and 7 bases from J; bases unmatched to any gene: 2. CDR3 length: 14 amino acids. The CDR3 sequence is CASSFGQGANEQFF. The CDR3 nucleotides read TGTGCCAGCAGCTTCGGACAGGGGGCGAATGAGCAGTTCTTC.

This clonotype was seen a few times. This chain joins TRBV6-1 and TRBJ1-2; D not resolved. The germline V and J ends were trimmed by 2 bases and 0 bases, with 10 bases remaining between them. The CDR3 loop spans 15 amino acids. The V gene's germline CDR1 is MNHNS and CDR2 SASEGT. The DNA of the CDR3 is TGTGCCAGCAGTGAATGGTCTGTTTCTAACTATGGCTACACCTTC. Amino acids: CASSEWSVSNYGYTF.

This clonotype has at least ten counts. The J gene is TRBJ1-4, the V gene TRBV18, with D possibly being TRBD1 (6 bases). Trimming removed 3 bases at V and 7 bases at J, with 15 bases between. Germline-derived CDR1 and CDR2 are KGHSH and LQKENI. The CDR3 has 15 amino acids. This CDR3 is CASSPSAGEGEKLFF. The CDR3 DNA reads TGTGCCAGCTCACCCTCTGCAGGGGAGGGTGAAAAACTGTTTTTT.

The V call is TRBV6-1, the J call TRBJ1-1; no reliable D call. CDR1 is MNHNS, CDR2 SASEGT, per germline. The CDR3 sequence is 16 residues long. V lost 4 bases to trimming and J lost 6 bases, with 21 bases between them. The CDR3 here is CASSAHPGPSGPEAFF. The CDR3 DNA is TGTGCCAGCAGTGCACATCCAGGCCCGTCGGGTCCTGAAGCTTTCTTT.